The rows below give T cell receptor beta chains drawn from one sample of a study of T cells in Graves' hyperthyroidism and ophthalmopathy. MiXCR was run by TCRdb on the multiplex PCR reads, yielding one entry per CDR3 protein. The table records a few hundred thousand distinct CDR3 sequences, roughly a sixth of them present only once. The sample taken for sequencing was blood. The receptors here all came from a middle-aged woman with Graves' ophthalmopathy. CDR3s include the opening cysteine and the closing phenylalanine or tryptophan. D genes are given only for firm matches. Clone size is not always given. Where it is, it says once, few, many or a class for expanded clones.

TRBJ2-7 | few | TRBD1 | TRBV18 | CASSPTGQGRYEQYF | TGTGCCAGCTCACCAACGGGACAGGGGCGTTACGAGCAGTACTTC
TRBJ1-2 | many | NA | TRBV2 | CASSEEAVSYGYTF | TGTGCCAGCAGTGAGGAGGCAGTTAGCTATGGCTACACCTTC
TRBJ2-1 | NA | NA | TRBV20-1 | CSASGQRGFSGSYNEQFF | TGCAGTGCTAGCGGTCAACGCGGATTCTCCGGGTCCTACAATGAGCAGTTCTTC
TRBJ2-7 | NA | NA | TRBV9 | CASSVGGSWQDYEQYF | TGTGCCAGCAGCGTAGGGGGCAGTTGGCAGGACTACGAGCAGTACTTC
TRBJ2-7 | many | TRBD1 | TRBV28 | CASSSPGTGDLYEQYF | TGTGCCAGCAGTTCCCCCGGGACAGGGGACCTATACGAGCAGTACTTC
TRBJ2-1 | few | NA | TRBV20-1 | CSARPPVNEQFF | TGCAGTGCCCGACCCCCAGTCAATGAGCAGTTCTTC
TRBJ2-5 | many | NA | TRBV11-2 | CASSLMAGETQYF | TGTGCCAGCAGCTTAATGGCGGGGGAGACCCAGTACTTC
TRBJ2-7 | NA | NA | TRBV28 | CASSLEGARSYEQYF | TGTGCCAGCAGTTTGGAGGGGGCTCGTTCCTACGAGCAGTACTTC
TRBJ1-5 | few | NA | TRBV9 | CASGSGDSNQPQHF | TGTGCCAGCGGGAGCGGGGATAGCAATCAGCCCCAGCATTTT
TRBJ1-1 | few | NA | TRBV18 | CASSPRSDTEAFF | TGTGCCAGCTCACCGAGAAGCGACACTGAAGCTTTCTTT
TRBJ2-3 | NA | TRBD1 | TRBV5-1 | CASSHDGTGIADTQYF | TGCGCCAGCAGCCATGATGGGACAGGGATCGCGGATACGCAGTATTTT
TRBJ2-1 | many | TRBD2 | TRBV12-3/TRBV12-4 | CASTRRLAGVFNEQFF | TGTGCCAGCACCCGCAGACTAGCGGGGGTCTTCAATGAGCAGTTCTTC
TRBJ1-3 | few | NA | TRBV13 | CASSLPGVRNTIYF | TGTGCCAGCAGCCTTCCTGGGGTCCGAAACACCATATATTTT
TRBJ2-6 | NA | NA | TRBV11-2 | CASSLAVPPSSGANVLTF | TGTGCCAGCAGCTTAGCCGTCCCTCCCAGCTCTGGGGCCAACGTCCTGACTTTC
TRBJ1-1 | NA | TRBD1 | TRBV7-8 | CASSIAGTGSRNTEAFF | TGTGCCAGCAGCATCGCCGGGACAGGGTCCCGGAACACTGAAGCTTTCTTT
TRBJ2-1 | NA | TRBD2 | TRBV7-6 | CASSLGTSGTEHEQFF | TGTGCCAGCAGCTTAGGTACTAGCGGGACCGAACATGAGCAGTTCTTC
TRBJ2-3 | many | TRBD2 | TRBV5-1 | CASSFLPGLAGTDTQYF | TGCGCCAGCAGCTTCCTCCCGGGACTAGCGGGAACAGATACGCAGTATTTT
TRBJ2-5 | NA | NA | TRBV29-1 | CSVASSGMKVETQYF | TGCAGCGTTGCTTCATCGGGGATGAAGGTGGAGACCCAGTACTTC
TRBJ2-7 | NA | TRBD2 | TRBV20-1 | CSAIAGGPTYEQYF | TGCAGTGCTATAGCGGGGGGGCCCACCTACGAGCAGTACTTC
TRBJ1-5 | NA | NA | TRBV12-3/TRBV12-4 | CASSSTWYQPQHF | TGTGCCAGCAGTTCAACATGGTATCAGCCCCAGCATTTT
TRBJ2-3 | many | NA | TRBV12-3/TRBV12-4 | CASSPTAQRNTQYF | TGTGCCAGCAGCCCGACAGCACAACGGAATACGCAGTATTTT
TRBJ1-4 | few | NA | TRBV3-1 | CASSQDWQGPLLGGKLFF | TGTGCCAGCAGCCAAGACTGGCAGGGGCCTTTATTAGGGGGAAAACTGTTTTTT
TRBJ2-3 | NA | TRBD2 | TRBV29-1 | CSAGTRSTDTQYF | TGCAGCGCGGGGACTAGAAGCACAGATACGCAGTATTTT
TRBJ2-1 | few | TRBD1 | TRBV19 | CATIQTGDNEQFF | TGTGCCACCATCCAGACAGGGGACAATGAGCAGTTCTTC
TRBJ2-4 | few | TRBD1 | TRBV3-1 | CASSPSLLDRGPTLAKNIQYF | TGCGCCAGCAGCCCTTCGCTATTGGACAGGGGCCCAACCCTAGCCAAAAACATTCAGTACTTC
TRBJ1-6 | NA | NA | TRBV5-1 | CASSLSYGSPLHF | TGCGCCAGCAGCTTGTCCTATGGGTCACCCCTCCACTTT
TRBJ2-1 | few | NA | TRBV5-1 | CASSGEVGSSYNEQFF | TGCGCCAGCAGCGGCGAGGTGGGGAGCTCCTACAATGAGCAGTTCTTC
TRBJ2-2 | NA | TRBD2 | TRBV4-1 | CASSQGTRTGELFF | TGCGCCAGCAGCCAAGGGACTAGGACCGGGGAGCTGTTTTTT
TRBJ2-2 | few | NA | TRBV5-1 | CASSDQDSGELFF | TGCGCCAGCAGCGACCAGGACAGCGGGGAGCTGTTTTTT
TRBJ1-4 | NA | TRBD1 | TRBV7-8 | CASSLARQGYEKLFF | TGTGCCAGCAGCTTAGCTCGACAGGGGTATGAAAAACTGTTTTTT
TRBJ2-5 | NA | NA | TRBV7-2 | CASRRRDFETQYF | TGTGCCAGCAGGCGCCGGGACTTCGAGACCCAGTACTTC
TRBJ2-1 | many | TRBD2 | TRBV7-9 | CASSFSLAGGNEQFF | TGTGCCAGCAGCTTTAGCCTAGCGGGAGGGAATGAGCAGTTCTTC
TRBJ1-2 | NA | NA | TRBV7-9 | CASGLQSTMRYTF | TGTGCCAGCGGCTTACAGTCCACAATGCGCTACACCTTC
TRBJ1-6 | NA | NA | TRBV28 | CASSLGDGRNSPLHF | TGTGCCAGCAGTTTAGGGGACGGTAGGAATTCACCCCTCCACTTT
TRBJ1-1 | once | NA | TRBV28 | CASSVGGPGKTEAFF | TGTGCCAGCAGTGTGGGAGGCCCGGGGAAGACTGAAGCTTTCTTT
TRBJ2-2 | many | NA | TRBV12-3/TRBV12-4 | CASSRQGLSAGELFF | TGTGCCAGCAGCCGACAGGGACTAAGTGCCGGGGAGCTGTTTTTT
TRBJ2-4 | many | NA | TRBV3-1 | CASSLRQTKNIQYF | TGTGCCAGCAGCCTACGACAGACTAAAAACATTCAGTACTTC
TRBJ2-1 | many | NA | TRBV2 | CASSVENSPNEQFF | TGTGCCAGCAGTGTTGAAAATAGCCCAAATGAGCAGTTCTTC
TRBJ2-3 | NA | TRBD1 | TRBV18 | CASSPRGQSSTDTQYF | TGTGCCAGCTCACCAAGGGGACAGTCTAGCACAGATACGCAGTATTTT
TRBJ2-1 | many | TRBD2 | TRBV28 | CASSLPPLAGKHNEQFF | TGTGCCAGCAGTCTACCTCCACTAGCGGGGAAACACAATGAGCAGTTCTTC